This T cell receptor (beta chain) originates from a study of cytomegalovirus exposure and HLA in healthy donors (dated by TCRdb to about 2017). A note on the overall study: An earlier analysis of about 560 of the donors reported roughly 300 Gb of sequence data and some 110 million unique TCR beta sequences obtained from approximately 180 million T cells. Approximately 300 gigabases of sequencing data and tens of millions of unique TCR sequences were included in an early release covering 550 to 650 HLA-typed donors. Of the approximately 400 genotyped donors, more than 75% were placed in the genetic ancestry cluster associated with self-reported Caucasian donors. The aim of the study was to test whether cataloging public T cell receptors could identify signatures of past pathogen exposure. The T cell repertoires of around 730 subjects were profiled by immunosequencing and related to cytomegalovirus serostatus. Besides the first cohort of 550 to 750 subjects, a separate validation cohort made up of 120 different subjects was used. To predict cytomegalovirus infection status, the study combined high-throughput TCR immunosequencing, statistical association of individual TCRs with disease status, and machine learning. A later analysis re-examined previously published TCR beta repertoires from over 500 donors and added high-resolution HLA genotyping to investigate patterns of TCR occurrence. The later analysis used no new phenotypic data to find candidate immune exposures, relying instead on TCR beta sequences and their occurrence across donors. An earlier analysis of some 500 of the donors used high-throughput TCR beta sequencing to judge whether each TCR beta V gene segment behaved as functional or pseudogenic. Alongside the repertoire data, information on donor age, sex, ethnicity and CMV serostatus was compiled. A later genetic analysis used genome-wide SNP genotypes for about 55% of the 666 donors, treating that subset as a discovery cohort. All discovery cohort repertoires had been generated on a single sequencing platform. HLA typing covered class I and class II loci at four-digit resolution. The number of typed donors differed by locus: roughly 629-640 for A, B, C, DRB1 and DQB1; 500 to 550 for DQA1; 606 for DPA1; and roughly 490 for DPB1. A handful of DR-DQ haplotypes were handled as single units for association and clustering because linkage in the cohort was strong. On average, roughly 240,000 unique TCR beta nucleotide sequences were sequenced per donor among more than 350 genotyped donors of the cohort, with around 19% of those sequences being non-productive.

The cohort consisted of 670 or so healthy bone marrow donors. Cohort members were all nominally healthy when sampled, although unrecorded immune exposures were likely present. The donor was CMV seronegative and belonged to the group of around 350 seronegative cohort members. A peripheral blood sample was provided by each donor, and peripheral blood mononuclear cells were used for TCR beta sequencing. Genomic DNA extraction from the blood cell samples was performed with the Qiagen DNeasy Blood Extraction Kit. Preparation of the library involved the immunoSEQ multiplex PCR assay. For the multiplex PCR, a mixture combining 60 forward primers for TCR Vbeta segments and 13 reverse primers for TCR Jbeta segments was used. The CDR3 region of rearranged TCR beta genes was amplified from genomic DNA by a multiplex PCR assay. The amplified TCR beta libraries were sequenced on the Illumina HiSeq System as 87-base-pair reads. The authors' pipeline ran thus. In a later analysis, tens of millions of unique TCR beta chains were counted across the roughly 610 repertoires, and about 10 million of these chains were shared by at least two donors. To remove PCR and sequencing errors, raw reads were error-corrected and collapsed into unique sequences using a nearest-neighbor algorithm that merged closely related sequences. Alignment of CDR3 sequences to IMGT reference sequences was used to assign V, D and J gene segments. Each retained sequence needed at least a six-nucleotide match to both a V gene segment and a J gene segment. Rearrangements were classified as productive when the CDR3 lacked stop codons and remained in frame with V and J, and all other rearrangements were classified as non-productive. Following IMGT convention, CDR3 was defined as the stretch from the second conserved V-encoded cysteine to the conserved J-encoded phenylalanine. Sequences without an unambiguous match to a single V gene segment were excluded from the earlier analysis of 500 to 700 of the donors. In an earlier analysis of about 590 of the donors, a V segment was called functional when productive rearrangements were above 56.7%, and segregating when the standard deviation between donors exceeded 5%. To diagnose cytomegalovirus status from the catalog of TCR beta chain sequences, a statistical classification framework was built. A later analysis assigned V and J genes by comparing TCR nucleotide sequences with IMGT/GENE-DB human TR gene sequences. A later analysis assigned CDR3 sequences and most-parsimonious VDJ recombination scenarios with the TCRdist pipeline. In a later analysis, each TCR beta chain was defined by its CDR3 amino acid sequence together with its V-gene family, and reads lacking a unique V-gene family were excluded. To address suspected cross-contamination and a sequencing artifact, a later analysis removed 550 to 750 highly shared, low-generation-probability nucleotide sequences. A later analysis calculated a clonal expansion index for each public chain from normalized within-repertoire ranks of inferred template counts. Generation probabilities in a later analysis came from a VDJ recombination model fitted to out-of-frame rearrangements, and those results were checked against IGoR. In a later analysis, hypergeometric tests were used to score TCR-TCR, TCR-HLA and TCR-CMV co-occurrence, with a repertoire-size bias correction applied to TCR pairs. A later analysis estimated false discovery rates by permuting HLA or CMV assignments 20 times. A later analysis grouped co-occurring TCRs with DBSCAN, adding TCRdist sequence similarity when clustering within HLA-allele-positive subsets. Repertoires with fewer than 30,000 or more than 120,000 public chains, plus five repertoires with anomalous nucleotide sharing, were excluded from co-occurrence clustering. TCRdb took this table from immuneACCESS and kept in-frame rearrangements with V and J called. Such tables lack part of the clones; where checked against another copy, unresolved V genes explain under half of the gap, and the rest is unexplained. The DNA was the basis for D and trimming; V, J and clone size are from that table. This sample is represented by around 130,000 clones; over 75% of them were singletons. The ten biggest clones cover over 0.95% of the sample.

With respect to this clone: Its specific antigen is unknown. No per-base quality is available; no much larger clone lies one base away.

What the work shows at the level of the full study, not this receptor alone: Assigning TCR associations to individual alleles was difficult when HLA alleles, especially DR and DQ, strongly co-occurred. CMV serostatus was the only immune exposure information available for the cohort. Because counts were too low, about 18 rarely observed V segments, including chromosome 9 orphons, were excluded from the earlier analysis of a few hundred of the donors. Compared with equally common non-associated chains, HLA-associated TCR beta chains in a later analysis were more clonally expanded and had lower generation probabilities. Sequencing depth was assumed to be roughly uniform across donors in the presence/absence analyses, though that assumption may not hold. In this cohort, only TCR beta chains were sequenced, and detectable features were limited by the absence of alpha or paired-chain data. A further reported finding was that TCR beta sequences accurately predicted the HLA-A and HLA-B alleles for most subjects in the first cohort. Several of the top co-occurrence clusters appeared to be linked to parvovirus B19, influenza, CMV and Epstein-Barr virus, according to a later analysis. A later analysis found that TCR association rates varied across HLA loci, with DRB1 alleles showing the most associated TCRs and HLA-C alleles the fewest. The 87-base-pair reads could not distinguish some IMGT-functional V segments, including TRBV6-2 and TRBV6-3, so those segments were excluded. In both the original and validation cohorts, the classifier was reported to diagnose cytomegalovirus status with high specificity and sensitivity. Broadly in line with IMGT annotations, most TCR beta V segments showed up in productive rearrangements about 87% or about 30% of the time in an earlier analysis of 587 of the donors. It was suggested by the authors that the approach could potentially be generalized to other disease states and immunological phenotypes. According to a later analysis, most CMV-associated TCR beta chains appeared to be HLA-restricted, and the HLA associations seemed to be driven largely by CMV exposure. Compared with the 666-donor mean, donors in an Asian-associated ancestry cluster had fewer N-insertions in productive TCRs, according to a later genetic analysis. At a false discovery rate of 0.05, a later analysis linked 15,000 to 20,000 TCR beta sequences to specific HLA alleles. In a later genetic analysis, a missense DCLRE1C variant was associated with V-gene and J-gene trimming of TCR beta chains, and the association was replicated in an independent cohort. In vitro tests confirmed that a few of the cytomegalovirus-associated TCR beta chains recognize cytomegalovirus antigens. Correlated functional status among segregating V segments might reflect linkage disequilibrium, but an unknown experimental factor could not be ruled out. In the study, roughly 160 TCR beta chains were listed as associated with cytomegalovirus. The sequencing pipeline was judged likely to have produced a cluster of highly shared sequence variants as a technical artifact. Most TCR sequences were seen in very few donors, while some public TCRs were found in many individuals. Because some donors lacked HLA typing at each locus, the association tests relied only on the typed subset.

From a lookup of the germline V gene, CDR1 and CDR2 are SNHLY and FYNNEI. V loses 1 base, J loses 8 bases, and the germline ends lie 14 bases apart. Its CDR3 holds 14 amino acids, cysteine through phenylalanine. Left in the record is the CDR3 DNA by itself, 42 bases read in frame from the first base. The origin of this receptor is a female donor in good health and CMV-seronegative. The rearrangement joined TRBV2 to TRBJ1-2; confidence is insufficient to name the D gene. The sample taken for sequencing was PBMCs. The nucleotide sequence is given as TGTGCCAGCAGTGAAGACCTCGAAACGGAGGGCTACACCTTC. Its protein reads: CASSEDLETEGYTF.